This T cell receptor (beta chain) was recorded in a study of CD8 T cells in ankylosing spondylitis. This CDR3 contains 15 residues. Germline V lookup: CDR1 SGHTA, CDR2 FQGNSA. V lost 5 bases and J 0 bases, leaving 13 bases between the germline ends. This clonotype was detected a few times. MiXCR was run by TCRdb on the 5' RACE reads, yielding one entry per CDR3 protein. The sample shows hundreds of thousands of distinct CDR3 sequences, less than 25% of them seen only once. This sequence originates from a female donor with ankylosing spondylitis or in good health (not recorded which). The sequenced material came from blood, either unsorted or a sorted T cell fraction (not recorded which). This chain uses TRBV7-2 with TRBJ1-2; D unresolved. CDR3 DNA: TGTGCCAGCAGCCTGACGAGGCAAGCTAACTATGGCTACACCTTC. This translates into CASSLTRQANYGYTF.